This TCR beta chain was observed in a study of CD8+ T cells in alopecia areata. Study at large: Treated patients were given 5 to 10 mg oral tofacitinib twice daily.

The CDR3 length is 9 residues. Trimming shortened V by 3 bases and J by 9 bases, and 5 bases separated the two germline ends. Germline CDR1 and CDR2: SQVTM and ANQGSEA. Using a FACSAria, the CD4+ and CD8+ T cells were sorted from the PBMCs. Notes on the study in general: Elevated clonality characterized lesional scalp relative to normal scalp, particularly in alopecia totalis/universalis.

RNA extraction and reverse transcription yielded cDNA as sequencing template. Clones were read by immunoSEQ multiplex PCR, and TCRdb kept only the in-frame ones, dropping some. In the table there are fewer than 150,000 clones, 45% to 60% of which are singletons. This clone was observed at least ten times. Its antigen is not known. The sequence came from a human donor with alopecia areata. The V call is TRBV29-1, the J call TRBJ2-5; D uncertain. Sequencing was performed on CD4+ T cells sorted from blood, taken at week 0. DNA for the CDR3: TGCAGCGTTGATTGGCCCCAGTACTTC. It is translated as CSVDWPQYF.